These T cell receptor beta chains were read from a single sample in a study of patients and donors after allogeneic stem cell transplantation. TCRdb re-called the RT-PCR reads through MiXCR, storing one row per CDR3 protein. In the table there are about 230,000 distinct CDR3 sequences, over 12% of which are singletons. The specimen was blood, either unsorted or a sorted T cell fraction (not recorded which). These receptors originate from a human donor who was either an allogeneic HSCT recipient or a stem cell or donor lymphocyte infusion donor (not recorded which). It is not recorded whose cells these are; they may come from a transplant donor. The CDR3 runs from the conserved cysteine through the conserved F or W. D genes are given only for firm matches. The size of a clone is reported for some rows only, either as once, few or many, or as a class for expanded clones.

v_call: TRBV24-1
j_call: TRBJ1-2
d_call: TRBD1
clone_size: many
cdr3_aa: CATSEQGAYGYTF
cdr3_nt: TGTGCCACCAGTGAACAGGGGGCGTATGGCTACACCTTC

v_call: TRBV6-2/TRBV6-3
j_call: TRBJ1-1
d_call: .
clone_size: many
cdr3_aa: CASSYSSGRQDTEAFF
cdr3_nt: TGTGCCAGCAGTTACTCGAGTGGGAGACAGGACACTGAAGCTTTCTTT

v_call: TRBV20-1
j_call: TRBJ2-5
d_call: TRBD2
clone_size: many
cdr3_aa: CSASGGAETQYF
cdr3_nt: TGCAGTGCTAGCGGGGGGGCAGAGACCCAGTACTTC

v_call: TRBV20-1
j_call: TRBJ2-7
d_call: TRBD1
clone_size: .
cdr3_aa: CSAIGQGAVYEQYF
cdr3_nt: TGCAGTGCCATCGGACAGGGGGCAGTGTACGAGCAGTACTTC

v_call: TRBV12-3/TRBV12-4
j_call: TRBJ2-3
d_call: .
clone_size: many
cdr3_aa: CASRDSRGTQYF
cdr3_nt: TGTGCCAGCAGGGACAGCCGGGGCACGCAGTATTTT

v_call: TRBV29-1
j_call: TRBJ2-7
d_call: .
clone_size: .
cdr3_aa: CSVAHGGSYEQYF
cdr3_nt: TGCAGCGTTGCCCACGGGGGCTCCTACGAGCAGTACTTC

v_call: TRBV21-1
j_call: TRBJ2-3
d_call: .
clone_size: few
cdr3_aa: CASSTRTTDTQYF
cdr3_nt: TGTGCCAGCAGCACCCGGACTACAGATACGCAGTATTTT

v_call: TRBV3-1
j_call: TRBJ1-6
d_call: .
clone_size: .
cdr3_aa: CASSQTRPHNSPLHF
cdr3_nt: TGTGCCAGCAGCCAAACGAGACCTCATAATTCACCCCTCCACTTT

v_call: TRBV7-6
j_call: TRBJ1-2
d_call: TRBD1
clone_size: many
cdr3_aa: CASSLAHTDRGPTTF
cdr3_nt: TGTGCCAGCAGCTTAGCACATACGGACAGGGGGCCTACCACCTTC

v_call: TRBV2
j_call: TRBJ2-1
d_call: .
clone_size: .
cdr3_aa: CASSETLNQFF
cdr3_nt: TGTGCCAGCAGTGAGACACTTAATCAGTTCTTC

v_call: TRBV11-2
j_call: TRBJ2-3
d_call: TRBD2
clone_size: .
cdr3_aa: CASSASFSGGAGTDTQYF
cdr3_nt: TGTGCCAGCAGCGCCTCGTTTAGCGGGGGGGCTGGCACAGATACGCAGTATTTT